A selection of T cell receptor beta chains follows, all from one sample in a study of OX40 agonist ivuxolimab in advanced cancers. TCRdb's copy holds only in-frame clones and misses some; the assay was immunoSEQ multiplex PCR. The sample lists some 58,000 clones; 65% to 85% were seen once. Sequencing was performed on CD4+ or CD8+ T cells sorted from blood, taken in a trial of the OX40 agonist ivuxolimab. The receptor source for this set is an adult with an advanced solid tumor such as melanoma, head and neck, liver or kidney cancer. The CDR3 runs from the conserved cysteine through the conserved F or W. The order of the fields is D gene, J gene, V gene, clone size, CDR3 protein, CDR3 DNA. D genes are given only for firm matches. Size is stated for part of the rows, as once, few or many counts, or as a class when the clone is expanded.

d_gene: .; j_gene: TRBJ2-3; v_gene: TRBV9; abundance: .; CDR3aa: CASSLSPLAPDTQYF; CDR3nt: TGTGCCAGCAGCCTCTCCCCCCTAGCGCCAGATACGCAGTATTTT
d_gene: TRBD1; j_gene: TRBJ2-3; v_gene: TRBV2; abundance: .; CDR3aa: CASSFRQGSTDTQYF; CDR3nt: TGTGCCAGCAGTTTCAGACAGGGTAGCACAGATACGCAGTATTTT
d_gene: .; j_gene: TRBJ1-2; v_gene: TRBV5-4; abundance: .; CDR3aa: CASSPTTTNYGYTF; CDR3nt: TGTGCCAGCAGCCCTACGACAACTAACTATGGCTACACCTTC
d_gene: TRBD2; j_gene: TRBJ2-1; v_gene: TRBV7-6; abundance: .; CDR3aa: CASSRIWGAGDVNEQFF; CDR3nt: TGTGCCAGCAGTCGAATTTGGGGAGCGGGAGATGTAAATGAGCAGTTCTTC
d_gene: .; j_gene: TRBJ2-5; v_gene: TRBV5-6; abundance: .; CDR3aa: CASSLREQYF; CDR3nt: TGTGCCAGCAGCTTGCGAGAGCAGTACTTC
d_gene: TRBD2; j_gene: TRBJ2-3; v_gene: TRBV5-1; abundance: .; CDR3aa: CASSLEMRGLDTDTQYF; CDR3nt: TGCGCCAGCAGCTTGGAGATGCGGGGACTAGACACAGATACGCAGTATTTT
d_gene: .; j_gene: TRBJ2-7; v_gene: TRBV27; abundance: medium-sized; CDR3aa: CASSLEGRGSYEQYF; CDR3nt: TGTGCCAGCAGTTTGGAGGGCAGGGGTTCCTACGAGCAGTACTTC
d_gene: TRBD2; j_gene: TRBJ2-1; v_gene: TRBV5-1; abundance: .; CDR3aa: CASSHPSSGRSNEQFF; CDR3nt: TGCGCCAGCAGCCACCCTTCTAGCGGGAGGTCCAATGAGCAGTTCTTC
d_gene: .; j_gene: TRBJ1-1; v_gene: TRBV2; abundance: .; CDR3aa: CASSVVTEAFF; CDR3nt: TGTGCCAGCAGTGTCGTTACTGAAGCTTTCTTT
d_gene: TRBD1; j_gene: TRBJ1-6; v_gene: TRBV5-4; abundance: .; CDR3aa: CASSLDRGLGSPLHF; CDR3nt: TGTGCCAGCAGCTTGGACAGGGGGCTCGGTTCACCCCTCCACTTT
d_gene: TRBD2; j_gene: TRBJ2-7; v_gene: TRBV10-1; abundance: .; CDR3aa: CASRGGLAIYEQYF; CDR3nt: TGCGCCAGCAGAGGGGGACTAGCGATCTACGAGCAGTACTTC
d_gene: .; j_gene: TRBJ2-6; v_gene: TRBV7-9; abundance: .; CDR3aa: CASSLAGVSGVLTF; CDR3nt: TGTGCCAGCAGCTTAGCAGGGGTGTCTGGGGTCCTGACTTTC
d_gene: TRBD2; j_gene: TRBJ2-3; v_gene: TRBV7-9; abundance: .; CDR3aa: CASSSSGSTDTQYF; CDR3nt: TGTGCCAGCAGTTCTAGCGGGAGCACAGATACGCAGTATTTT
d_gene: .; j_gene: TRBJ1-3; v_gene: TRBV25-1; abundance: .; CDR3aa: CATEKPGLRNTIYF; CDR3nt: TGTGCCACCGAAAAACCGGGACTGAGAAACACCATATATTTT
d_gene: TRBD2; j_gene: TRBJ2-3; v_gene: TRBV10-3; abundance: .; CDR3aa: CAISGTSGPRAQYF; CDR3nt: TGTGCCATCAGTGGGACTAGCGGGCCAAGAGCGCAGTATTTT
d_gene: .; j_gene: TRBJ1-3; v_gene: TRBV5-5; abundance: .; CDR3aa: CASSPRTWSSGNTIYF; CDR3nt: TGTGCCAGCAGCCCTCGGACCTGGAGCTCTGGAAACACCATATATTTT
d_gene: TRBD1; j_gene: TRBJ2-3; v_gene: TRBV4-3; abundance: .; CDR3aa: CASSQEGTGEDTQYF; CDR3nt: TGCGCCAGCAGCCAAGAAGGGACAGGGGAAGATACGCAGTATTTT
d_gene: .; j_gene: TRBJ2-6; v_gene: TRBV7-9; abundance: .; CDR3aa: CASSPTVRSGANVLTF; CDR3nt: TGTGCCAGCAGCCCCACGGTCCGCTCTGGGGCCAACGTCCTGACTTTC
d_gene: .; j_gene: TRBJ1-2; v_gene: TRBV5-1; abundance: .; CDR3aa: CASSTPHSPDYGYTF; CDR3nt: TGCGCCAGCAGCACCCCACATTCTCCGGACTATGGCTACACCTTC
d_gene: TRBD1; j_gene: TRBJ1-1; v_gene: TRBV9; abundance: .; CDR3aa: CASSYLPQGTEAFF; CDR3nt: TGTGCCAGCAGCTACCTACCACAGGGGACTGAAGCTTTCTTT
d_gene: .; j_gene: TRBJ1-2; v_gene: TRBV27; abundance: .; CDR3aa: CASSTTPGTQEYGYTF; CDR3nt: TGTGCCAGCAGTACAACACCCGGGACCCAGGAGTATGGCTACACCTTC
d_gene: TRBD2; j_gene: TRBJ2-7; v_gene: TRBV19; abundance: .; CDR3aa: CASSWREGVNEQYF; CDR3nt: TGTGCCAGTAGTTGGCGGGAGGGCGTCAACGAGCAGTACTTC
d_gene: .; j_gene: TRBJ1-2; v_gene: TRBV27; abundance: .; CDR3aa: CASSSLQGSDGYTF; CDR3nt: TGTGCCAGCAGTTCTTTACAGGGAAGTGATGGCTACACCTTC
d_gene: .; j_gene: TRBJ2-3; v_gene: TRBV18; abundance: once; CDR3aa: CASSSRDTQYF; CDR3nt: TGTGCCAGCTCATCTAGGGATACGCAGTATTTT
d_gene: .; j_gene: TRBJ1-5; v_gene: TRBV2; abundance: .; CDR3aa: CASSVGGSNQPQHF; CDR3nt: TGTGCCAGCAGTGTGGGGGGGAGCAATCAGCCCCAGCATTTT
d_gene: .; j_gene: TRBJ2-5; v_gene: TRBV15; abundance: .; CDR3aa: CATSFRRTSIASQETQYF; CDR3nt: TGTGCCACCAGCTTCCGACGCACTAGCATTGCTTCCCAAGAGACCCAGTACTTC
d_gene: TRBD2; j_gene: TRBJ2-1; v_gene: TRBV18; abundance: few; CDR3aa: CASSPSSGPRGQFF; CDR3nt: TGTGCCAGCTCACCCTCTAGCGGACCCAGAGGGCAGTTCTTC
d_gene: .; j_gene: TRBJ1-1; v_gene: TRBV19; abundance: .; CDR3aa: CASSMIQTAYNTEAFF; CDR3nt: TGTGCCAGTAGTATGATTCAGACAGCATACAACACTGAAGCTTTCTTT
d_gene: .; j_gene: TRBJ2-1; v_gene: TRBV30; abundance: .; CDR3aa: CAWMMGISSYNEQFF; CDR3nt: TGTGCCTGGATGATGGGGATAAGCTCCTACAATGAGCAGTTCTTC
d_gene: .; j_gene: TRBJ2-1; v_gene: TRBV11-2; abundance: .; CDR3aa: CASSPQESSYNEQFF; CDR3nt: TGTGCCAGCAGCCCACAGGAAAGCTCCTACAATGAGCAGTTCTTC
d_gene: TRBD1; j_gene: TRBJ1-3; v_gene: TRBV5-5; abundance: few; CDR3aa: CASSLRDRGDTIYF; CDR3nt: TGTGCCAGCAGCTTGCGGGACAGGGGAGACACCATATATTTT
d_gene: .; j_gene: TRBJ2-7; v_gene: TRBV7-6; abundance: .; CDR3aa: CASSLVQLAEQYF; CDR3nt: TGTGCCAGCAGCTTAGTTCAACTAGCCGAGCAGTACTTC
d_gene: .; j_gene: TRBJ1-6; v_gene: TRBV2; abundance: once; CDR3aa: CASSVGRTYLHF; CDR3nt: TGTGCCAGCAGTGTTGGGAGGACATACCTCCACTTT
d_gene: .; j_gene: TRBJ1-1; v_gene: TRBV5-8; abundance: once; CDR3aa: CASSPSQGLVRNTEAFF; CDR3nt: TGTGCCAGCAGCCCGTCCCAGGGTTTAGTCCGGAACACTGAAGCTTTCTTT
d_gene: TRBD1; j_gene: TRBJ1-2; v_gene: TRBV4-3; abundance: .; CDR3aa: CASSPDRTGVGYGYTF; CDR3nt: TGCGCCAGCAGTCCCGATCGGACAGGGGTTGGCTATGGCTACACCTTC
d_gene: .; j_gene: TRBJ2-1; v_gene: TRBV27; abundance: .; CDR3aa: CASSFGLATGGEQFF; CDR3nt: TGTGCCAGCAGTTTTGGGCTAGCGACCGGCGGGGAGCAGTTCTTC
d_gene: TRBD2; j_gene: TRBJ2-3; v_gene: TRBV7-2; abundance: .; CDR3aa: CASSLGLAGGQGDTQYF; CDR3nt: TGTGCCAGCAGCTTAGGACTAGCGGGGGGGCAGGGAGATACGCAGTATTTT